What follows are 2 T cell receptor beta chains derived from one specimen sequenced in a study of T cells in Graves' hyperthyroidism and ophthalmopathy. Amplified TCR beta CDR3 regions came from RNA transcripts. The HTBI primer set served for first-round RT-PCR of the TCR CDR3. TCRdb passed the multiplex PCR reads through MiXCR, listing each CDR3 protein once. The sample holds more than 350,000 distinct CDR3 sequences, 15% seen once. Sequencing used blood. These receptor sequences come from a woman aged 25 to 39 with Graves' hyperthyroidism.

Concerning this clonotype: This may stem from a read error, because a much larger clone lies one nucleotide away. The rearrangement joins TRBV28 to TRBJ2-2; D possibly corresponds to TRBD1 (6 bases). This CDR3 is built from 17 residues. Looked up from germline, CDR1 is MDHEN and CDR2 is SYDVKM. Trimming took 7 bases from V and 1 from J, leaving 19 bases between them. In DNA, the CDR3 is TGTGCCAGCAACATCAACCCAGGGGCCCGGAACACCGGGGAGCTGTTTTTT. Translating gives CASNINPGARNTGELFF.

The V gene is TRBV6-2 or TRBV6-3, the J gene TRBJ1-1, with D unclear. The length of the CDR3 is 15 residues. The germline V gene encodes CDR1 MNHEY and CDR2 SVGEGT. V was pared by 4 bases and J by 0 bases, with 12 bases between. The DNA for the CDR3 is TGTGCCAGCAGTTGGGCAGCCGACATGAACACTGAAGCTTTCTTT. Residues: CASSWAADMNTEAFF.